This is a list of T cell receptor beta chains from one sample in a study of blood T cell repertoires in COVID-19. The assay was immunoSEQ multiplex PCR, and TCRdb's table has in-frame clones only and misses some. The sample carries 100,000 to 110,000 clones, roughly nine tenths recorded once. Sequencing used peripheral blood. These TCRs come from a man aged 50 to 59 with active COVID-19. The CDR3 runs from the conserved cysteine through the conserved F or W. Fields, in order: V gene, CDR3 protein.

>TRBV11-2
CASSLAGQTLNTEAFF
>TRBV18
CASSPNRGRDPGYTF
>TRBV5-5
CASSLYGVGNSPLHF
>TRBV6-5
CASRKGARSTEAFF
>TRBV5-4
CASSLAGGFGNTIYF
>TRBV7-6
CASTAGGGEQETQYF
>TRBV7-2
CASSTGTGRVGNTIYF
>TRBV2
CASSRDRGWTDTQYF
>TRBV2
CASRAGDGTNEKLFF
>TRBV5-6
CASSLRGFNQPQHF
>TRBV7-9
CASSRNTASGADTQYF
>TRBV11-3
CASSSPGDFDYGYTF
>TRBV4-1
CASSQQGGLNQPQHF
>TRBV5-4
CASSLTGGLSGYTF
>TRBV5-1
CASSPGALGYQETQYF
>TRBV30
CAWRRAGLDTEAFF
>TRBV19
CASRRLATRGNEQFF
>TRBV10-2
CASTGAGELFF
>TRBV18
CASSSASGDPVTQYF
>TRBV6-1
CASSEGPSRDYGYTF
>TRBV6-5
CASSSGGGAYRNEQFF
>TRBV9
CASSAASGGETQYF
>TRBV2
CASSEEARTEAFF
>TRBV6-6
CASTALDTNYGYTF
>TRBV11-2
CASSLGGAGAGGTDTQYF
>TRBV5-1
CASSHGTGREKLFF
>TRBV24-1
CATDLEDSGNTIYF
>TRBV7-8
CASSPIPYPPYNEQFF
>TRBV27
CASSPNRRTEAFF
>TRBV12-5
CASVLDRVNTGELFF
>TRBV3-1/TRBV3-2
CASSQEGTQSTNYGYTF
>TRBV2
CASRMGGRVPEAFF
>TRBV5-1
CASSLQGGRTGELFF
>TRBV7-9
CASSLEGRGAKNIQYF
>TRBV30
CAWKVGTGLAENNEQFF
>TRBV19
CASSIATGHFNQPQHF
>TRBV11-2
CASSPRVGPYEQYF
>TRBV28
CASTPPGTGVFRTEAFF
>TRBV19
CASKRREFSNTGELFF
>TRBV6-5
CASSYSSLRTDTQYF
>TRBV29-1
CSVELPRGGVSYNEQFF